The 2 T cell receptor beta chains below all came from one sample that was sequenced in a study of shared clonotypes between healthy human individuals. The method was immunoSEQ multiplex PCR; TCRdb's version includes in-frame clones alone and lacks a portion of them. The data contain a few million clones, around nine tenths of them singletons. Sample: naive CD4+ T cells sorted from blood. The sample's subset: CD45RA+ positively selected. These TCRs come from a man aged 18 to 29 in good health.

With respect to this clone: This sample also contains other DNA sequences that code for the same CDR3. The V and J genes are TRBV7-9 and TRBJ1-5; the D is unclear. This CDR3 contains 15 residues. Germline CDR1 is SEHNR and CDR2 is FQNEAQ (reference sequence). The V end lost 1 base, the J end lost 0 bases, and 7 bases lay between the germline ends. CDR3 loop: CASSLGGNSNQPQHF. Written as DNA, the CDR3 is TGTGCCAGCAGCTTAGGAGGGAATAGCAATCAGCCCCAGCATTTT.

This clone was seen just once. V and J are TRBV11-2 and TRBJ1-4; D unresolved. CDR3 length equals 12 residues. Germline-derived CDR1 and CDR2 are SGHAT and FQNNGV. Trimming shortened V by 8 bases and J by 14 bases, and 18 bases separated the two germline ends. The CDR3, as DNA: TGTGCCAGCGCATTGAACCCTCAGAGGCTGTTTTTT. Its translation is CASALNPQRLFF.